This paragraph reports one TCR beta chain. Per the germline V gene, CDR1 is SGDLS and CDR2 is YYNGEE. The CDR3 length is 17 residues. V gave up 0 bases and J gave up 2 bases, with 18 bases separating them. TCRdb keeps only in-frame clones here, not all; method: immunoSEQ multiplex PCR. The sample includes around 310,000 clones, around 90% of them seen just once. These data originate in a study of blood T cell repertoires in COVID-19. This TCR came from a woman in her 40s with COVID-19, enrolled during active disease. Input material: peripheral blood. The J gene is TRBJ2-7, the V gene TRBV9; the D is unclear. CDR3 loop: CASSVEKNHFSPYEQYF. For the CDR3, the DNA is TGTGCCAGCAGCGTAGAGAAAAACCACTTCTCGCCCTACGAGCAGTACTTC.